Sequencing of this T cell receptor beta chain was carried out in a study of shared clonotypes between healthy human individuals (dated by TCRdb to the early 2020s). For context, the study as a whole: A couple of women and three men aged 18 to 49 years were included in the cohort. To estimate repertoire size and how much clonotypes are shared between individuals, the study performed deep sequencing of blood TCR repertoires from a handful of healthy adults. Libraries were prepared and TCR repertoires were sequenced by different laboratories using diverse techniques, in order to increase sequencing depth and limit assay-specific biases. Leukapheresis yielded between about 0.94 and 9.5 billion PBMCs per donor. For each donor, three plates each were used for CD4 naive and CD4 memory, two plates were used for CD8 naive, and one plate was used for CD8 memory. Overall study results and their limits: Across a few donors, about 4.5% of naive CD4, approximately 3.6% of naive CD8, approximately 2.5% of memory CD4, and under 0.45% of memory CD8 clonotypes were shared. Even with the large sequencing depth, rarefaction of the sorted-subset datasets indicated that sequencing was incomplete. Compared with non-shared clonotypes, the clonotypes found in all four sorted-subset donors had higher generation probabilities. Because the study included only a small number of donors, the genetic and exposure-history diversity represented was limited. Pairwise subsampling indicated that sequencing depth was expected to affect the degree of clonotype sharing among donors. Sampling was restricted to blood, and TCR repertoires in tissues likely differ from the TCR repertoires found in blood. Naive subsets generally had larger estimated clonotype richness than memory subsets.

Healthy HIV-negative adults with no recently reported acute infections or vaccinations were included as donors. Only Caucasian adults living in Nashville, Tennessee, USA were represented among the donors. CD4+ T cells were enriched by magnetic negative selection, after which naive cells were positively selected on CD45RA and the negative fraction was taken as the memory subset. After blood collection by leukapheresis, PBMCs were isolated using Ficoll-Histopaque density gradient centrifugation and then cryopreserved in the vapor phase of liquid nitrogen. Analytical flow cytometry was used to check the purity and quantity of every magnetically sorted T cell population. Genomic DNA was isolated from each sorted fraction and quantified by UV absorbance on a Nanodrop 2000c. TCR CDR3 regions were amplified from genomic DNA by multiplex PCR using the deep immunoSEQ assay. For each cell subset, the extracted genomic DNA was distributed evenly across all wells of several immunoSEQ 96-well plates, and each plate served as one replicate. For sorted subsets, 200 to 250 ng genomic DNA, equal to 30,000 to 35,000 T cell genomes, was loaded into each replicate PCR. Purified libraries were quantified with a Qubit 3.0 fluorometer, sized on a Bioanalyzer 2100, and re-quantified with the KAPA Library Quantification kit. Each immunoSEQ 96-well plate was sequenced on its own single-read 150-cycle Illumina NextSeq 550 flow cell. In the paper's pipeline: The immunoSEQ output contained only junctional sequences without quality scores, so filtering could not match that applied to full-length reads. To assign V/J genes and CDR3, sequences were annotated against IMGT germline references using PyIR, a Python wrapper for IgBLAST v1.9. Reads with weak V/J assignments (E-value above 1e-6), missing CDR3, stop codons, out-of-frame junctions, or ambiguous translated residues were removed. V3J clonotypes were defined as sequences sharing the same inferred V gene, J gene, and CDR3 amino acid sequence. To compute the percentage overlap between repertoires, the number of shared unique clonotypes was divided by the size of the smaller repertoire. RTK rarefaction, the Chao1 estimator, and Recon v2.1 estimates of unobserved clonotypes were used to assess repertoire richness. Generation probabilities were computed with OLGA for all TCRbeta clonotypes obtained by the gDNA method from a few donors. TCRdb obtained this table from immuneACCESS and retained in-frame rearrangements with V and J assigned. These tables miss some clones; where compared with another copy, unresolved V genes account for less than half of the shortfall, and the remainder is unexplained. V, J and clone size are those of that table, while D and trimming were read from the DNA. The sample table holds 2 million or so clones, of which approximately 95% were seen once. In total, the top ten clones hold 0.1% to 0.15% of the sample.

Of note for this clone: Its antigen remains unidentified. No clone much larger than this one lies a single base away; base qualities are absent.

The sample comprised naive CD4+ T cells sorted from blood. Explained via the paper, the cell subset or site label denotes: CD45RA+ positively selected. The receptor was derived from a man aged 18 to 35 in good health.

The nucleotide sequence is given as TGCAGCGTTTTGGGACAGGGGTATGAAAAACTGTTTTTT. The translation is CSVLGQGYEKLFF. This sequence uses TRBV29-1 and TRBJ1-4, and 10 junctional nucleotides match TRBD1. The CDR3 spans 13 residues, from the cysteine through the phenylalanine. CDR3 DNA only is kept here, 39 bases in frame from base 1. The germline V gene supplies CDR1 SQVTM and CDR2 ANQGSEA. Trimming leaves V shorter by 5 bases and J shorter by 6 bases, with the junction holding 3 bases beyond the gene matches.